This T cell receptor (beta chain) is drawn from a study of OX40 agonist ivuxolimab in advanced cancers. At the level of the study: Patients received the agonistic anti-OX40 (CD134) antibody ivuxolimab.

Generated by immunoSEQ multiplex PCR, the TCRdb table keeps only in-frame clones and is missing some. This sample has tens of thousands of clones; 75% to 90% occur once, and the top ten carry roughly 0.66%. Notes on this clone: The antigen remains undetermined.

Notes on the study in general: Expanded clones belonging to CD8+ T cells outnumbered, on average, those of CD4+. The study found among the lowest clonal expansion in partial responders at 0.1-3.0 mg/kg. Clones of CD4+ and CD8+ blood T cells grew by week 6 at doses of 0.1 to 3.0 mg/kg.

The ends lost 6 bases at V and 2 bases at J; junction bases unmatched: 14. Germline V gene data show CDR1 as SEHNR and CDR2 as FQNEAQ (reference sequence). The CDR3 is 18 residues long. This receptor was identified in an adult with an advanced solid tumor such as melanoma, head and neck, liver or kidney cancer. Material: CD4+ or CD8+ T cells sorted from blood, obtained in a trial of the OX40 agonist ivuxolimab. This sequence joins TRBV7-9 and TRBJ2-3; 10 bases are shared with TRBD2. For the CDR3, the DNA is TGTGCCAGCAGGCGAGGCCAGCGGGGGGGCCAAAACACAGATACGCAGTATTTT. This sequence encodes CASRRGQRGGQNTDTQYF. Full variable domain (remainder filled in from reference TRBV7-9 and TRBJ2-3): DTGVSQNPRHKITKRGQNVTFRCDPISEHNRLYWYRQTLGQGPEFLTYFQNEAQLEKSRLLSDRFSAERPKGSFSTLEIQRTEQGDSAMYLCASRRGQRGGQNTDTQYFGPGTRLTVL.